Listed below are T cell receptor beta chains from one sample, sequenced in a study of patients and donors after allogeneic stem cell transplantation. Each CDR3 protein gets one entry after TCRdb re-called the RT-PCR reads with MiXCR. In the table there are 900,000 to 1,000,000 distinct CDR3 sequences, over 15% of which are singletons. Sequencing was done on a sample of blood, either unsorted or a sorted T cell fraction (not recorded which). The receptors were gathered from a human donor who was either an allogeneic HSCT recipient or a stem cell or donor lymphocyte infusion donor (not recorded which). It is not recorded whose cells these are; they may come from a transplant donor. The CDR3 runs from the conserved cysteine through the conserved F or W. A D gene is named only where the DNA matches it firmly. The size entry is marked missing in some rows and otherwise reads once, few, many or a size class.

abundance,d_gene,v_gene,j_gene,CDR3aa,CDR3nt
-,-,TRBV10-3,TRBJ2-5,CAISGVGGTQETQYF,TGTGCCATCAGTGGAGTAGGGGGAACCCAAGAGACCCAGTACTTC
-,-,TRBV9,TRBJ1-1,CASSAAGVLNTEAFF,TGTGCCAGCAGCGCGGCGGGTGTCCTAAACACTGAAGCTTTCTTT
-,-,TRBV29-1,TRBJ2-3,CSVGIGEADTQYF,TGCAGCGTTGGAATCGGAGAGGCCGATACGCAGTATTTT
few,-,TRBV7-8,TRBJ1-1,CASSPGRTPQRAFF,TGTGCCAGCAGCCCTGGACGGACCCCCCAGCGAGCTTTCTTT
-,-,TRBV20-1,TRBJ1-2,CSAGGGVYGYTF,TGCAGTGCGGGCGGGGGTGTCTATGGCTACACCTTC
-,TRBD1,TRBV5-1,TRBJ1-1,CASSLNPRDRIPEAFF,TGCGCCAGCAGCTTGAACCCCCGGGACAGGATTCCCGAAGCTTTCTTT
-,-,TRBV7-9,TRBJ1-1,CASSLGDGGWGTEAFF,TGTGCCAGCAGCTTAGGGGACGGTGGGTGGGGGACTGAAGCTTTCTTT
-,-,TRBV20-1,TRBJ2-3,CSARAWERATDTQYF,TGCAGTGCTAGAGCGTGGGAGCGGGCCACAGATACGCAGTATTTT
-,-,TRBV3-1,TRBJ1-1,CASSQKYLGRTEAFF,TGTGCCAGCAGCCAAAAGTATCTGGGGAGAACTGAAGCTTTCTTT
-,TRBD1,TRBV4-1,TRBJ2-3,CASSQGHGQGSTDTQYF,TGCGCCAGCAGCCAAGGACACGGACAGGGTAGCACAGATACGCAGTATTTT
-,-,TRBV12-3/TRBV12-4,TRBJ2-2,CASSLMGSSGELFF,TGTGCCAGCAGTTTAATGGGAAGCTCCGGGGAGCTGTTTTTT
-,-,TRBV9,TRBJ1-1,CASSVTSLYTEAFF,TGTGCCAGCAGCGTGACGTCCCTGTACACTGAAGCTTTCTTT
-,TRBD1,TRBV6-1,TRBJ1-5,CASSEVGQNNQHF,TGTGCCAGCAGTGAAGTGGGACAGAATAACCAGCATTTT
few,-,TRBV18,TRBJ1-6,CASSPKEGGYNSPLHF,TGTGCCAGCTCACCCAAGGAAGGGGGCTATAATTCACCCCTCCACTTT
few,-,TRBV2,TRBJ2-7,CASSHPQASKYF,TGTGCCAGCAGTCACCCCCAGGCCTCGAAGTACTTC
few,TRBD1,TRBV5-1,TRBJ1-1,CASSLFGQGGTEAFF,TGCGCCAGCAGCTTGTTCGGACAGGGGGGGACTGAAGCTTTCTTT
-,-,TRBV6-1,TRBJ2-5,CASTPGGSETQYF,TGTGCCAGCACCCCCGGGGGCTCAGAGACCCAGTACTTC
many,TRBD2,TRBV5-1,TRBJ2-1,CASSPAGVAPNEQFF,TGCGCCAGCAGTCCTGCGGGGGTTGCCCCTAATGAGCAGTTCTTC
few,-,TRBV5-1,TRBJ2-3,CASSLFRGTDTQYF,TGCGCCAGCAGCTTATTCAGGGGCACAGATACGCAGTATTTT
few,-,TRBV10-3,TRBJ1-6,CAISESSANYNSPLHF,TGTGCCATCAGTGAGTCTTCAGCGAACTATAATTCACCCCTCCACTTT
-,-,TRBV6-1,TRBJ2-2,CASMRAQKTGELFF,TGTGCCAGCATGCGGGCCCAAAAGACCGGGGAGCTGTTTTTT
few,-,TRBV21-1,TRBJ1-2,CASSKVSRVDTLFYGYTF,TGTGCCAGCAGCAAAGTTAGTCGGGTGGACACGCTATTCTATGGCTACACCTTC
-,TRBD1,TRBV3-1,TRBJ2-1,CASTYRTGRVQFF,TGTGCCAGCACTTATCGGACAGGGAGAGTGCAGTTCTTC
few,-,TRBV20-1,TRBJ2-7,CSARGLMVYEQYF,TGCAGTGCTAGAGGACTCATGGTCTACGAGCAGTACTTC
-,TRBD2,TRBV7-9,TRBJ2-2,CASSYGLAVVTGELFF,TGTGCCAGCAGTTATGGACTAGCGGTTGTGACCGGGGAGCTGTTTTTT
-,TRBD2,TRBV20-1,TRBJ2-1,CSARGLAGYEQFF,TGCAGTGCTAGGGGACTAGCGGGATATGAGCAGTTCTTC
-,-,TRBV6-5,TRBJ1-5,CASSSPQHF,TGTGCCAGCAGCTCTCCCCAGCATTTT
many,-,TRBV3-1,TRBJ2-7,CASSQSDEQYF,TGTGCCAGCAGCCAGAGTGATGAGCAGTACTTC
-,-,TRBV12-3/TRBV12-4,TRBJ2-3,CASRAGTGNSDTQYF,TGTGCCAGCAGGGCCGGGACTGGCAACTCAGATACGCAGTATTTT
-,-,TRBV20-1,TRBJ1-2,CSARDLGGLDYGYTF,TGCAGTGCTAGAGATCTCGGGGGCCTAGACTATGGCTACACCTTC
-,-,TRBV30,TRBJ2-3,CAWTESDTQYF,TGTGCCTGGACGGAGTCGGATACGCAGTATTTT
-,-,TRBV4-3,TRBJ1-1,CASSQDGSGDTEAFF,TGCGCCAGCAGCCAAGATGGATCAGGGGACACTGAAGCTTTCTTT
-,TRBD2,TRBV3-1,TRBJ2-7,CASSQGGLAGHYEQYF,TGTGCCAGCAGCCAAGGAGGCCTAGCGGGACACTACGAGCAGTACTTC
-,-,TRBV30,TRBJ2-1,CAWSVRRGNEQFF,TGTGCCTGGAGTGTACGACGGGGCAATGAGCAGTTCTTC
many,-,TRBV5-1,TRBJ2-7,CASCTTGGYEQYF,TGCGCCAGCTGTACTACGGGCGGATACGAGCAGTACTTC
few,TRBD2,TRBV20-1,TRBJ2-7,CSARDPLAGEYEQYF,TGCAGTGCTAGAGATCCCCTAGCGGGGGAATACGAGCAGTACTTC
-,-,TRBV4-3,TRBJ2-5,CASSQVGRGDETQYF,TGCGCCAGCAGCCAAGTAGGCAGGGGAGATGAGACCCAGTACTTC
few,TRBD1,TRBV3-1,TRBJ2-7,CASSQDKDRSFGQYF,TGTGCCAGCAGCCAAGATAAGGACAGGTCGTTCGGGCAGTACTTC
few,-,TRBV21-1,TRBJ2-1,CASSNVPEQFF,TGTGCCAGCAGCAACGTTCCTGAGCAGTTCTTC
many,TRBD1,TRBV4-3,TRBJ1-4,CASSQDGDRAGKLFF,TGCGCCAGCAGCCAAGACGGGGACAGGGCGGGAAAACTGTTTTTT
-,-,TRBV20-1,TRBJ2-1,CSARYNEQFF,TGCAGTGCAAGATACAATGAGCAGTTCTTC
-,-,TRBV29-1,TRBJ2-3,CSVDLASSTDTQYF,TGCAGCGTTGATTTAGCGAGTAGCACAGATACGCAGTATTTT
-,-,TRBV2,TRBJ1-1,CASQLSQNTEAFF,TGTGCCAGCCAATTATCTCAGAACACTGAAGCTTTCTTT
-,TRBD1,TRBV12-3/TRBV12-4,TRBJ1-2,CASRDSGGGYTF,TGTGCCAGCAGGGATTCAGGGGGTGGCTACACCTTC
many,-,TRBV5-1,TRBJ2-1,CASSLDRAYPDEQFF,TGCGCCAGCAGCTTGGACAGGGCTTATCCAGATGAGCAGTTCTTC
-,TRBD1,TRBV6-1,TRBJ1-5,CASRGQGTNQPQHF,TGTGCCAGCAGGGGACAGGGAACCAATCAGCCCCAGCATTTT
-,-,TRBV6-2/TRBV6-3,TRBJ1-2,CASSYLGSGYTF,TGTGCCAGCAGTTACTTGGGGAGCGGCTACACCTTC
many,-,TRBV6-1,TRBJ1-1,CASSPLSFTTGNTEAFF,TGTGCCAGCAGTCCTCTTTCTTTCACGACGGGTAACACTGAAGCTTTCTTT
-,-,TRBV30,TRBJ1-1,CAWSVQGYTEAFF,TGTGCCTGGAGTGTTCAGGGGTACACTGAAGCTTTCTTT
-,-,TRBV20-1,TRBJ2-3,CSAGAGATDTQYF,TGCAGTGCTGGGGCGGGGGCAACAGATACGCAGTATTTT
few,-,TRBV10-3,TRBJ1-2,CAISERGGYTF,TGTGCCATCAGTGAACGCGGGGGCTACACCTTC
-,-,TRBV10-3,TRBJ1-1,CAICVKGLNTEAFF,TGTGCCATCTGTGTTAAGGGCCTGAACACTGAAGCTTTCTTT
few,-,TRBV5-1,TRBJ1-6,CASSRNRGNSPLHF,TGCGCCAGCAGTAGGAACAGAGGAAATTCACCCCTCCACTTT
-,TRBD1,TRBV6-5,TRBJ1-1,CASSYQGTGNTEAFF,TGTGCCAGCAGTTACCAGGGGACAGGGAATACTGAAGCTTTCTTT
-,-,TRBV5-1,TRBJ2-4,CASSDQGGKNIQYF,TGCGCCAGCAGTGATCAGGGCGGCAAAAACATTCAGTACTTC
-,-,TRBV7-3,TRBJ1-1,CASRLAPTETEAFF,TGTGCCAGCAGGTTAGCCCCTACGGAGACTGAAGCTTTCTTT
-,-,TRBV9,TRBJ2-1,CASSRGHINEQFF,TGTGCCAGCAGCCGGGGACATATAAATGAGCAGTTCTTC